The 31 T cell receptor beta chains below all came from one sample that was sequenced in a study of blood T cell repertoires in COVID-19. Sequenced by immunoSEQ multiplex PCR; TCRdb stores in-frame clones only, minus some. The sample contains about 220,000 clones, 83% of which appear only once. Material: PBMCs or T cells enriched from blood (not recorded which). The receptors were sampled from a woman aged 50 to 60 who had been exposed to COVID-19.

The V gene is TRBV24-1, the J gene TRBJ2-1, with TRBD1 matching over 7 bases. This CDR3 contains 16 residues. Germline-derived CDR1 and CDR2 are KGHDR and SFDVKD. The J segment lost 4 bases and the V segment lost 2 bases, leaving 7 bases of the junction unmatched. CDR3 DNA sequence: TGTGCCACCAGTGATTCCTGGACAGGATTGTACAATGAGCAGTTCTTC. This gives the protein CATSDSWTGLYNEQFF.

The rearrangement links TRBV15 to TRBJ2-3; TRBD2 aligns across 7 bases. V was clipped by 0 bases and J by 7 bases; unmatched bases: 10. Germline V CDR1 and CDR2: LNHNV, YYDKDF (reference sequence). This CDR3 contains 16 residues. The CDR3 DNA follows: TGTGCCACCAGCAGAGATGTGGCTACCGGGGGGAATACGCAGTATTTT. Its protein product is CATSRDVATGGNTQYF.

The J gene is TRBJ1-1, the V gene TRBV28; D is unclear. The CDR3 extends over 13 amino acids. The germline V gene has CDR1 MDHEN and CDR2 SYDVKM. Deletions cut 1 base from V and 11 bases from J, with 14 bases between. The CDR3 spells CASSLSPIFQAFF. The CDR3 DNA is TGTGCCAGCAGTTTATCCCCCATTTTCCAGGCTTTCTTT.

The chain recombines TRBV2 with TRBJ2-6; D not certain. Germline CDR1 reads SNHLY; CDR2 reads FYNNEI. The CDR3 contains 16 residues. V lost 4 bases to trimming and J lost 0 bases, with 10 bases between them. This chain's CDR3 is CASSAGIFSGANVLTF. CDR3 sequence (DNA): TGTGCCAGCAGTGCAGGTATATTCTCTGGGGCCAACGTCCTGACTTTC.

The chain couples TRBV7-9 to TRBJ2-2; the match to TRBD2 covers 8 bases. CDR1 and CDR2 from the germline V gene are SEHNR and FQNEAQ (reference sequence). J gave up 6 bases and V 8 bases, and 11 bases lay outside the gene matches. The CDR3 consists of 15 residues. The CDR3 spells CASPGGIGYSGELFF. In DNA, the CDR3 is TGTGCCAGCCCGGGGGGGATCGGTTACTCCGGGGAGCTGTTTTTT.

The chain employs TRBV5-4 and TRBJ2-7; no reliable D call. Looked up from germline, CDR1 is SGHNT and CDR2 is YYREEE (reference sequence). This CDR3 has 11 amino acids. The V and J ends lost 2 bases and 5 bases respectively, with 5 bases between them. The CDR3 protein is CASSFLNEQYF. CDR3 DNA sequence: TGTGCCAGCAGCTTCCTTAACGAGCAGTACTTC.

The rearrangement joins TRBV24-1 to TRBJ2-3, with 8 bases fitting TRBD1. The CDR3 extends over 15 amino acids. The V gene end was trimmed by 1 base and the J gene end by 6 bases; junction bases not matched to a gene: 5. Germline assignment: CDR1 KGHDR and CDR2 SFDVKD. The CDR3 sequence: CATSDLNRGADTQYF. The CDR3 DNA sequence: TGTGCCACCAGTGATTTAAACAGGGGGGCGGATACGCAGTATTTT.

This chain uses TRBV5-1 with TRBJ2-3; 13 bases are a match to TRBD2. J was trimmed by 2 bases and V by 3 bases; bases with no gene match: 6. The CDR3 extends over 17 amino acids. From germline, CDR1 is SGHRS and CDR2 YFSETQ. The CDR3 spells CASSSGLAGVLTDTQYF. The CDR3 DNA is TGCGCCAGCAGCTCCGGACTAGCGGGGGTGCTCACAGATACGCAGTATTTT.

This sequence joins TRBV29-1 and TRBJ1-1, with a possible D match to TRBD1 (6 bases). The germline V gene has CDR1 SQVTM and CDR2 ANQGSEA. The CDR3 runs to 13 residues. V dropped 6 bases and J dropped 3 bases, with 14 bases sitting between them. The CDR3 nucleotides read TGCAGCGTAGCGACAGGCGGCGACACTGAAGCTTTCTTT. The encoded protein is CSVATGGDTEAFF.

This chain joins TRBV20-1 and TRBJ2-3; the match to TRBD2 covers 7 bases. The V and J ends lost 3 bases and 0 bases, in that order; junction bases with no gene match: 6. The CDR3 contains 15 residues. In germline, CDR1 is DFQATT, CDR2 SNEGSKA (reference sequence). Here the CDR3 reads CSASSSGGSTDTQYF. DNA for the CDR3: TGCAGTGCTAGTAGTTCGGGGGGTAGCACAGATACGCAGTATTTT.

As for this clone: Germline is not matched at one junction end, which may reflect a read error. J is TRBJ1-1 and V is TRBV6-5, with D possibly being TRBD1 (6 bases). The CDR3 sequence is 11 residues long. CDR1 is MNHEY and CDR2 is SVGAGI in the germline V gene. CDR3 sequence (DNA): TGCGTGGGGGCGGATTACACTGAAGCTTTCTTT. The encoded protein is CVGADYTEAFF.

The rearrangement links TRBV13 to TRBJ2-7; D may be TRBD1 (6 bases). This CDR3 contains 14 residues. The germline CDR1 and CDR2 sequences are PRHDT and FYEKMQ (reference sequence). V gave up 8 bases and J gave up 5 bases, with 19 bases separating them. The CDR3 sequence is CASGAQGNMNEQYF. The CDR3 region has the DNA TGTGCCAGCGGGGCACAGGGAAATATGAACGAGCAGTACTTC.

This sequence joins TRBV5-1 and TRBJ2-1; D perhaps matches TRBD2 (6 bases). The CDR3 loop spans 14 amino acids. The V and J ends lost 6 bases and 9 bases respectively, with 19 bases between them. Per the germline V gene, CDR1 is SGHRS and CDR2 is YFSETQ. The CDR3: CASTEPGGASEQFF. For the CDR3, the DNA is TGCGCCAGCACCGAGCCGGGCGGGGCCAGTGAGCAGTTCTTC.

This clone was seen more than once but under ten times. This chain's CDR3 is CASSSTGQGYSNQPQHF. CDR3 bases: TGTGCCAGCAGCTCAACGGGACAGGGGTATAGCAATCAGCCCCAGCATTTT. The rearrangement links TRBV3-1 (or the pseudogene TRBV3-2) to TRBJ1-5; 10 nucleotides line up with TRBD1. V shed 5 bases, J shed 0 bases, and the junction held 7 bases outside the gene matches. CDR3 size: 17 residues. CDR1 and CDR2 from the germline V gene are LGHDT and YNNKEL (reference sequence).

This chain joins TRBV30 and TRBJ2-7; 9 bases are shared with TRBD1. With V trimmed by 2 bases and J by 1 base, 6 bases remained unmatched. The CDR3 length is 15 residues. Germline CDR1 GTSNPN, CDR2 SVGIG (reference sequence). CDR3 nucleotides: TGTGCCTGGAGTTTTCGGGGGACAGGGTCCTACGAGCAGTACTTC. Translating it yields CAWSFRGTGSYEQYF.

The chain employs TRBV5-1 and TRBJ2-1; 12 nucleotides line up with TRBD2. The CDR3 extends over 16 amino acids. Unmatched junction bases numbered 5, after V lost 6 bases and J lost 1 base. CDR1 is SGHRS and CDR2 is YFSETQ in the germline V gene. The CDR3 protein is CASTTSGGSSYNEQFF. CDR3 in DNA: TGCGCCAGCACGACTAGCGGGGGTTCTTCCTACAATGAGCAGTTCTTC. The entire variable domain, with the rest obtained from reference TRBV5-1 and TRBJ2-1, is as follows: KAGVTQTPRYLIKTRGQQVTLSCSPISGHRSVSWYQQTPGQGLQFLFEYFSETQRNKGNFPGRFSGRQFSNSRSEMNVSTLELGDSALYLCASTTSGGSSYNEQFFGPGTRLTVL.

The chain employs TRBV6-5 and TRBJ2-6; TRBD1 might be the D (5 bases). Deletions cut 6 bases from V and 0 bases from J, with 9 bases between. The germline gives CDR1 MNHEY, CDR2 SVGAGI. The CDR3 has 15 amino acids. CDR3 nucleotides: TGTGCCAGCAGCCACGACAGCTCTGGGGCCAACGTCCTGACTTTC. Translated: CASSHDSSGANVLTF.

The genes are TRBV27 and TRBJ2-5; 7 bases fit TRBD2. V shed 0 bases, J shed 5 bases, and the junction held 0 bases outside the gene matches. CDR3 length equals 13 residues. In germline, CDR1 is MNHEY, CDR2 SMNVEV (reference sequence). DNA of the CDR3: TGTGCCAGCAGTTTATCACTAGCGGAGACCCAGTACTTC. Protein: CASSLSLAETQYF.

The chain carries TRBV4-3 and TRBJ1-2, with a possible D match to TRBD1 (5 bases). The length of the CDR3 is 12 residues. Germline V gene data show CDR1 as LGHNA and CDR2 as YSLEER. V was cut by 3 bases and J by 8 bases, with 10 bases left in between. CDR3 protein: CASSHDWTGYTF. CDR3 sequence (DNA): TGCGCCAGCAGCCATGATTGGACAGGCTACACCTTC.

The V and J genes are TRBV19 and TRBJ1-5; a possible D gene is TRBD1 (5 bases). The germline CDR1 and CDR2 sequences are LNHDA and SQIVND (reference sequence). V gave up 6 bases and J gave up 0 bases, with 9 bases separating them. There are 14 residues in the CDR3. The CDR3 loop reads CASRGDYSNQPQHF. CDR3 in DNA: TGTGCCAGTAGAGGGGATTATAGCAATCAGCCCCAGCATTTT. The complete variable domain, with remaining parts taken from reference TRBV19 and TRBJ1-5, reads DGGITQSPKYLFRKEGQNVTLSCEQNLNHDAMYWYRQDPGQGLRLIYYSQIVNDFQKGDIAEGYSVSREKKESFPLTVTSAQKNPTAFYLCASRGDYSNQPQHFGDGTRLSIL.

The chain couples TRBV10-3 to TRBJ1-2, with 12 bases identical to TRBD1. In germline, CDR1 is ENHRY, CDR2 SYGVKD. V dropped 0 bases and J dropped 3; count of bases not matched to a gene: 5. CDR3 length: 17 residues. The DNA for the CDR3 is TGTGCCATCAGTGAGTCCGGGACAGGGGGCTTCGACTATGGCTACACCTTC. This gives the protein CAISESGTGGFDYGYTF.

This clone was detected once. The chain is built from TRBV29-1 and TRBJ1-1; perhaps TRBD1 as D (6 bases). Per the germline V gene, CDR1 is SQVTM and CDR2 is ANQGSEA. The CDR3 has 13 residues. The V end lost 7 bases, the J end lost 1 base, and 13 bases lay between the germline ends. CDR3 sequence (DNA): TGCAGCGCCGGTTCGACAGGGAACACTGAAGCTTTCTTT. Encoded protein: CSAGSTGNTEAFF.

This rearrangement joins TRBV6-5 to TRBJ1-1; TRBD1 might be the D (6 bases). V was clipped by 0 bases and J by 7 bases, with 9 bases between them. Looked up from germline, CDR1 is MNHEY and CDR2 is SVGAGI. The CDR3 is made up of 13 amino acids. The CDR3 loop is CASSYSDRSEAFF. The CDR3 bases are TGTGCCAGCAGTTACTCCGACAGGAGTGAAGCTTTCTTT.

V usage is TRBV30 and J usage is TRBJ1-1; D possibly corresponds to TRBD1 (6 bases). V was shortened by 4 bases and J by 2 bases, with 11 bases between the two germline ends. The CDR3 totals 13 residues. The germline V gene has CDR1 GTSNPN and CDR2 SVGIG (reference sequence). The CDR3, as DNA: TGTGCCTGGATAATACAGGGAAACACTGAAGCTTTCTTT. This encodes CAWIIQGNTEAFF.

The chain is built from TRBV4-1 and TRBJ1-2; D ambiguous. Per germline, CDR1 MGHRA and CDR2 YSYEKL. V was shortened by 1 base and J by 3 bases, with 15 bases between the two germline ends. The CDR3 totals 16 residues. The CDR3 sequence is CASSQVLTERYYGYTF. The CDR3, as DNA: TGCGCCAGCAGCCAAGTTCTTACAGAACGCTACTATGGCTACACCTTC.

V is TRBV7-9 and J is TRBJ1-6, with unresolved D. This CDR3 comprises 15 residues. Trimming took off 2 bases at V and 4 bases at J, with 9 bases between the two ends. Germline-derived CDR1 and CDR2 are SEHNR and FQNEAQ (reference sequence). Written as DNA, the CDR3 is TGTGCCAGCAGCTTACTCGGACTTTATAATTCACCCCTCCACTTT. It specifies CASSLLGLYNSPLHF.

A single count supports this clone. J is TRBJ2-1 and V is TRBV7-6, with D possibly being TRBD2 (5 bases). The CDR3 is 16 residues long. From germline, CDR1 is SGHVS and CDR2 FNYEAQ. V was pared by 6 bases and J by 0 bases, with 15 bases between. CDR3 region: CASSFSAGVSYNEQFF. Here the CDR3 DNA reads TGTGCCAGCAGTTTCTCGGCCGGGGTCTCCTACAATGAGCAGTTCTTC.

The V gene is TRBV29-1, the J gene TRBJ1-2; 9 positions match TRBD1. Germline trimming cut 3 bases from V and 3 bases from J; bases unmatched to any gene: 5. The CDR3 runs to 14 residues. The germline CDR1 and CDR2 sequences are SQVTM and ANQGSEA. The CDR3 is CSVDTGGADYGYTF. CDR3 sequence (DNA): TGCAGCGTTGATACAGGGGGCGCTGACTATGGCTACACCTTC.

The genes are TRBV20-1 and TRBJ1-6; D possibly corresponds to TRBD1 (5 bases). CDR1 is DFQATT and CDR2 is SNEGSKA in the germline V gene (reference sequence). This CDR3 spans 14 amino acids. The V end was cut by 3 bases, the J end by 7 bases, with 13 bases between. For the CDR3, the DNA is TGCAGTGCTAGTCCGGGGGGACCCAATTCACCCCTCCACTTT. Protein product: CSASPGGPNSPLHF.

The J gene is TRBJ1-1, the V gene TRBV6-2 or TRBV6-3, with D possibly matching TRBD1 (6 bases). CDR3 length: 17 amino acids. Deletions cut 2 bases from V and 0 bases from J, with 16 bases between. Germline CDR1 is MNHEY and CDR2 is SVGEGT. The CDR3 DNA sequence: TGTGCCAGCAGTTACGACCGGGACAAGGCTATGAACACTGAAGCTTTCTTT. This translates into CASSYDRDKAMNTEAFF.

The chain combines TRBV7-3 with TRBJ2-1; TRBD2 matches at 10 bases. Germline values: CDR1 SGHTA, CDR2 FQGTGA. The CDR3 totals 16 residues. V shed 4 bases, J shed 0 bases, and the junction held 3 bases outside the gene matches. The CDR3 loop is CASSSTSGASYNEQFF. The CDR3, as DNA: TGTGCCAGCAGCTCCACTAGCGGGGCCTCCTACAATGAGCAGTTCTTC.